The clone carrying this TCR beta chain has only one observation. Its antigen is not known. The V and J ends lost 1 base and 3 bases, in that order; junction bases with no gene match: 3. Germline-derived CDR1 and CDR2 are KGHSH and LQKENI. CDR3 size: 14 residues. Clones were sequenced by immunoSEQ multiplex PCR, and TCRdb holds only the in-frame ones, with some missing. The data show roughly 110,000 clones, 90% seen once. The data stem from a study of OX40 agonist ivuxolimab in advanced cancers. Study-wide background: Every 2 weeks, patients got intravenous ivuxolimab at one of six dose levels (0.01-10 mg/kg).

Study-level points and caveats: On average, a greater number of expanded clones characterised CD8+ T cells relative to CD4+. Blood T cells, both CD4+ and CD8+, expanded clonally by week 6 at 0.1 to 3.0 mg/kg. Low normalized T-cell clonal expansion was also seen in some nonresponders.

The V and J genes are TRBV18 and TRBJ2-7, with TRBD1 matching 7 bases. Sequenced material: CD4+ or CD8+ T cells sorted from blood, taken in a trial of the OX40 agonist ivuxolimab. This TCR was sampled from an adult with an advanced solid tumor such as melanoma, head and neck, liver or kidney cancer. The CDR3 protein is CASSPQQGNYEQYF. The CDR3, as DNA: TGTGCCAGCTCACCACAACAGGGGAACTACGAGCAGTACTTC.